These 8 T cell receptor beta chains came from one sample sequenced in a study of CD8+CD57+ T cells in acquired aplastic anemia. Genomic DNA was employed as the template in profiling TCR beta VDJ and CDR3. TCRdb processed the reads anew with MiXCR; each CDR3 protein has one entry. Here the sample spans hundreds of thousands of distinct CDR3 sequences, 55% to 75% being singletons. The sequenced sample was sorted CD4+, CD8+, or CD8+CD57+ T cells (not recorded which) from PBMCs. The receptor source for this set is a human donor in good health, serving as a control.

As for this clonotype: The CDR3 end shows no conserved phenylalanine or tryptophan, and so a read error is likely. Because the CDR3's place on the DNA is in doubt, the DNA is left out and the CDR3 is given as listed by TCRdb. The chain combines TRBV2 with TRBJ2-5; no check of the table's D call, TRBD1, against the DNA was made. Germline V gene data show CDR1 as SNHLY and CDR2 as FYNNEI. With termini counted, the CDR3 has 15 amino acids. CDR3 sequence reads: CASRVGAAWHVHLYN.

In its sample, this clonotype was seen many times. The chain recombines TRBV20-1 with TRBJ2-7; TRBD2 matches 9 bases. V gave up 6 bases and J gave up 7 bases; unmatched junction bases: 16. This CDR3 has 15 amino acids. CDR1 is DFQATT, CDR2 SNEGSKA, per germline (reference sequence). The CDR3 nucleotides are TGCAGTGCACAGAGAGCGGCGGGGGGGTATTGGGAGCAGTACTTC. This translates into CSAQRAAGGYWEQYF.

This clonotype was seen repeatedly, ten times or more. The CDR3 sequence: CASSSGQGRAFF. The CDR3 DNA follows: TGTGCCAGCAGTTCGGGACAGGGGAGAGCTTTCTTT. The chain couples TRBV12-3 or TRBV12-4 to TRBJ1-1; TRBD1 aligns across 10 bases. This CDR3 has 12 residues. V was pared by 4 bases and J by 10 bases, with 3 bases of the junction left unmatched.

The rearrangement joins TRBV2 to TRBJ1-5, with TRBD1 matching over 8 bases. CDR3 length: 15 amino acids. Germline lookup yields CDR1 SNHLY and CDR2 FYNNEI. Germline trimming cut 4 bases from V and 15 bases from J; bases unmatched to any gene: 17. CDR3 nucleotide sequence: TGTGCCAGCAGTGCGCGACAGGGGAGCAACCAGCCCTTGCATTTT. This gives the protein CASSARQGSNQPLHF.

The chain uses TRBV9 and TRBJ2-4; D is perhaps TRBD2 (6 bases). Germline-derived CDR1 and CDR2 are SGDLS and YYNGEE. V was pared by 0 bases and J by 5 bases, with 9 bases between. The CDR3 consists of 14 residues. This CDR3 reads CASSVGWGENIQYF. The CDR3 nucleotides read TGTGCCAGCAGCGTAGGATGGGGGGAAAACATTCAGTACTTC.

This clonotype has ten or more counts. The CDR3 coding sequence is TGCAGTGCTAGTAAAGTAAGGAGGGAGACCCAGTACTTC. It encodes CSASKVRRETQYF. The rearrangement joins TRBV20-1 to TRBJ2-5; TRBD2 is a possible D gene (5 bases). CDR1 DFQATT and CDR2 SNEGSKA come from the germline V gene (reference sequence). The CDR3 contains 13 residues. Trimming left V 3 bases short and J 5 bases short, with 13 bases between.

This clonotype has just a few counts. One base away lies a much larger clone, so this may be a sequencing read error. J is TRBJ2-2 and V is TRBV12-3 or TRBV12-4; perhaps TRBD2 as D (6 bases). The length of the CDR3 is 13 residues. CDR3 bases: TGTGCCAGCAGCCCCCTGGGCACCGGGGGGCTGTTTTTT. It encodes CASSPLGTGGLFF.

Comments on this clonotype: It may be a read error: a sequence one base away is much more abundant. The V call is TRBV12-3 or TRBV12-4, the J call TRBJ2-7, with 7 bases fitting TRBD1. The CDR3 has 13 amino acids. The ends lost 10 bases at V and 12 bases at J; junction bases unmatched: 18. The DNA for the CDR3 is TGTGCCACCAGCTACACTCGACAGGGAACTCCGTACTTC. It yields the protein CATSYTRQGTPYF.